A selection of T cell receptor beta chains follows, all from one sample in a study of blood T cell repertoires in COVID-19. Some clones are missing from TCRdb's copy, which holds only in-frame ones; the method was immunoSEQ multiplex PCR. The sample carries 200,000 to 250,000 clones, 70% to 90% recorded once. The sample taken for sequencing was peripheral blood. Receptors were obtained from a man aged 50-60 years with COVID-19, enrolled during active disease. Both conserved end residues are part of each CDR3. Clone size appears in some rows only: once, few, many, or a class for an expanded clone.

CASSYRRQGASDTQYF TRBV6-6 16 once TRBJ2-3
CASSGRDRGQIYYNEQFF TRBV19 18 - TRBJ2-1
CASSAVQGAVFF TRBV7-9 12 - TRBJ2-1
CASASGRSETQYF TRBV10-1 13 - TRBJ2-5
CASSRLAGGSNEQFF TRBV6-2/TRBV6-3 15 - TRBJ2-1
CATTNGTGLYEQYF TRBV24-1 14 - TRBJ2-7
CASSYGRGHEQYF TRBV6-5 13 - TRBJ2-7
CASSPTGGGSNQPQHF TRBV18 16 - TRBJ1-5
CASSYSGQGMSGYTF TRBV6-6 15 - TRBJ1-2
CASSESGFVDNSPLHF TRBV2 16 - TRBJ1-6
CASSQSGKVTDTQYF TRBV3-1/TRBV3-2 15 few TRBJ2-3
CASSQDRGQGLNTEAFF TRBV4-2 17 - TRBJ1-1
CASSTDREHEQYF TRBV18 13 - TRBJ2-7
CASSDSSGTGELFF TRBV6-4 14 - TRBJ2-2
CASSPPGLFGNTIYF TRBV5-5 15 - TRBJ1-3
CASSESGQGQPQHF TRBV10-2 14 - TRBJ1-5
CASGQDRTDTQYF TRBV2 13 once TRBJ2-3
CASSQEAGKLFF TRBV3-1/TRBV3-2 12 - TRBJ1-4
CASNPPAYNEQFF TRBV6-2/TRBV6-3 13 - TRBJ2-1
CASNYGQGFFPGELFF TRBV19 16 - TRBJ2-2
CASSRDRYNQPQHF TRBV19 14 - TRBJ1-5
CASSEVAGYEQFF TRBV6-1 13 - TRBJ2-1
CASSERRWSGELFF TRBV25-1 14 - TRBJ2-2
CASSEDGSAYEQYF TRBV6-4 14 - TRBJ2-7
CAWSVHGANVLTF TRBV30 13 once TRBJ2-6
CASSIRTGGVSDGEQYF TRBV5-1 17 - TRBJ2-7
CASSLGDRDEQYF TRBV7-9 13 - TRBJ2-7
CASSSKILEGAHGYTF TRBV3-1/TRBV3-2 16 - TRBJ1-2
CASSLSGTGIYNEQFF TRBV3-1/TRBV3-2 16 - TRBJ2-1
CASSLGAANTGELFF TRBV13 15 - TRBJ2-2
CASTISIGTAPFSYTF TRBV28 16 - TRBJ1-2
CASSSRPGQHISAFF TRBV7-2 15 - TRBJ1-1
CASSLAGGSGYTF TRBV5-1 13 - TRBJ1-2